This paragraph covers one T cell receptor beta chain sequence. The data belong to a study of long-term antiretroviral therapy in people with HIV. Version v3.0 of the immunoSEQ assay ran at survey level. This table comes from immunoSEQ multiplex PCR, and its TCRdb copy is limited to in-frame clones, with some not included. The repertoire has under 20,000 clones, about four fifths of them found once; the top ten carry around 19%. Sequenced material: unsorted PBMCs, taken just before starting antiretroviral therapy. This receptor was identified in a man aged 35-49 years with HIV.

CDR3 bases: TGTGCCTGGAGTTACAGGGCATATGGCTACACCTTC. Protein sequence: CAWSYRAYGYTF. This chain connects TRBV30 to TRBJ1-2; weak D call: TRBD1 (6 bases). CDR3 length equals 12 residues. The V and J ends lost 2 bases and 5 bases respectively, with 9 bases between them. The germline gives CDR1 GTSNPN, CDR2 SVGIG (reference sequence).